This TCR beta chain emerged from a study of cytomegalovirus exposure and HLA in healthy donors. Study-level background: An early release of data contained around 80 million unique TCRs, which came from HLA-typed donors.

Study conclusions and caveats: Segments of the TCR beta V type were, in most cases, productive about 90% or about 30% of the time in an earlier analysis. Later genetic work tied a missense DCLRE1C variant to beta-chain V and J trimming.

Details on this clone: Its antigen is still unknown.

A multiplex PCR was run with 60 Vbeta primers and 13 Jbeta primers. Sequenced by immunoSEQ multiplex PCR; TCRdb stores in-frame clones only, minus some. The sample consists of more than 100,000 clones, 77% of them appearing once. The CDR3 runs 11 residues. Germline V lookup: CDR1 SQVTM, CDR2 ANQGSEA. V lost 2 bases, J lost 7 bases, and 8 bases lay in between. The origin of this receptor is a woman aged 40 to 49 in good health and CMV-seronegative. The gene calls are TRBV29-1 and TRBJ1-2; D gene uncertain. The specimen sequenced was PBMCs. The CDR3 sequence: CSVEWSGGYTF. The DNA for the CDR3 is TGCAGCGTTGAATGGAGTGGTGGCTACACCTTC.